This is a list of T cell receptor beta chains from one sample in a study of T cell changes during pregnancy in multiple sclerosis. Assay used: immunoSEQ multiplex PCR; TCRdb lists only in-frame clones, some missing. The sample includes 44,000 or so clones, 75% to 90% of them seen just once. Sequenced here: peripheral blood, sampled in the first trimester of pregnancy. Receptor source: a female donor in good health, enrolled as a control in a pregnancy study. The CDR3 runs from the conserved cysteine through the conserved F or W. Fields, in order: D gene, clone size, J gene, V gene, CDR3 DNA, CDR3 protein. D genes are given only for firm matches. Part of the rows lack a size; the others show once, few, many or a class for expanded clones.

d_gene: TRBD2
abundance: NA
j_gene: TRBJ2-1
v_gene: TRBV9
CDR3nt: TGTGCCAGCAGCGTAGACTCTAGCGGGGGGACCAATGAGCAGTTCTTC
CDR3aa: CASSVDSSGGTNEQFF

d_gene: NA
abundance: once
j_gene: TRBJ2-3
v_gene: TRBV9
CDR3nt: TGTGCCAGCAGCGTAGGAGCCACCTGGGGCGCAGATACGCAGTATTTT
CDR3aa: CASSVGATWGADTQYF

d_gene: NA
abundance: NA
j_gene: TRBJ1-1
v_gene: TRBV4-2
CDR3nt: TGTGCCAGCAGCCAAGATGGCGGACTGGGGGCTTTCTTT
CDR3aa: CASSQDGGLGAFF

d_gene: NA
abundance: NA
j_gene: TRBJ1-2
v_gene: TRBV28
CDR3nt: TGTGCCAGCAGTTTGGAGCAGACTATACACTATGGCTACACCTTC
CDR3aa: CASSLEQTIHYGYTF

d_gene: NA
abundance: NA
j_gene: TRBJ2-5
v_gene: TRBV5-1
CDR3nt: TGCGCCAGCAGCTTAACAGTTCAAGAGACCCAGTACTTC
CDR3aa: CASSLTVQETQYF

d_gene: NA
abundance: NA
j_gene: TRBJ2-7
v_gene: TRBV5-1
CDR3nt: TGCGCCAGCAGCTGGGACTTCTCCTACGAGCAGTACTTC
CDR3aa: CASSWDFSYEQYF

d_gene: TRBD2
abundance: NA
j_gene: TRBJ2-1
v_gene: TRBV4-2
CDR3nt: TGTGCCAGCAGCCAAGAACCACTAGCGACTATGGCGTTCAATGAGCAGTTCTTC
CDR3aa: CASSQEPLATMAFNEQFF

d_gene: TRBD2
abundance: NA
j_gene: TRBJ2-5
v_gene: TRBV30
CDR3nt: TGTGCCTGGAATCGGGGACTAGCGGGAGGCCAAGAGACCCAGTACTTC
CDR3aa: CAWNRGLAGGQETQYF

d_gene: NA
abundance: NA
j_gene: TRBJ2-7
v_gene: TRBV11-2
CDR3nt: TGTGCCAGCAGCTTGTCGACAGACTACGAGCAGTACTTC
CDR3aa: CASSLSTDYEQYF

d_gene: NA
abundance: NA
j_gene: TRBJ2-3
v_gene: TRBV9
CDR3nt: TGTGCCAGCAGCGTATTGGAAGGGGCGGGAAGCACAGATACGCAGTATTTT
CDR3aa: CASSVLEGAGSTDTQYF

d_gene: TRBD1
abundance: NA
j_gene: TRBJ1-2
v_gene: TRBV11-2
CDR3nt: TGTGCCAGCAGCCATTATAACAGGGGACGCAACTATGGCTACACCTTC
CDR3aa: CASSHYNRGRNYGYTF

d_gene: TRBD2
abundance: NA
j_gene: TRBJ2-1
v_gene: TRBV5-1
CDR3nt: TGCGCCAGCAGATCGACCCTCGGGGGGGTTGATGAGCAGTTCTTC
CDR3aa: CASRSTLGGVDEQFF

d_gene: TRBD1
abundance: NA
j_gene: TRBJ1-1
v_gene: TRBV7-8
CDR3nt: TGTGCCAGCAGCTCCCGACAGGGCACTGAAGCTTTCTTT
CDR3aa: CASSSRQGTEAFF

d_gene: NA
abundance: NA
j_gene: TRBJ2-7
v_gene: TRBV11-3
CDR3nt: TGTGCCAGCAGCTTCCAGGGTGGATACGAGCAGTACTTC
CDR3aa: CASSFQGGYEQYF

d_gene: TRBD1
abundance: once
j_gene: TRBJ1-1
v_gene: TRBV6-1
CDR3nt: TGTGCCAGCAGGGGACAGGATCGGTCCACTGAAGCTTTCTTT
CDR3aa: CASRGQDRSTEAFF

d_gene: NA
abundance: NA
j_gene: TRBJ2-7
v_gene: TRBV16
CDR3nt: TGTGCCAGCAGCCAATCGGCAACACAGTACTTC
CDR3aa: CASSQSATQYF

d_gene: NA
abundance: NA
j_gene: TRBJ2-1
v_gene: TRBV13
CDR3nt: TGTGCCAGCAGCATCTCGTACAATGAGCAGTTCTTC
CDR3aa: CASSISYNEQFF

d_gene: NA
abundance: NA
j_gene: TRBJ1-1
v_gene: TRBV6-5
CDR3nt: TGTGCCAGCAGCCCCCGGGAGGATCTCGGAGCTTTCTTT
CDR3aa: CASSPREDLGAFF

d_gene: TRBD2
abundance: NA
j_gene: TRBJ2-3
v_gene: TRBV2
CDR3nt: TGTGCCAGCAGTGAAATGGGACTATACACAGATACGCAGTATTTT
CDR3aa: CASSEMGLYTDTQYF

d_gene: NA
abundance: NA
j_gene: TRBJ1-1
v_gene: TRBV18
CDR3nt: TGTGCCAGCTCACCATACCAGGAAGGGAACACTGAAGCTTTCTTT
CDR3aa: CASSPYQEGNTEAFF

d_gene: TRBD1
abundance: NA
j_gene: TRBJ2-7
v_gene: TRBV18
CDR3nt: TGTGCCAGCTCACCAGGCCAGGGGGTCTACGAGCAGTACTTC
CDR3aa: CASSPGQGVYEQYF

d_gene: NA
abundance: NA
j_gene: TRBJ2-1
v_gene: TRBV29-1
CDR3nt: TGCAGCGTTGAAGGCGGCTACAATGAGCAGTTCTTC
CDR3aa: CSVEGGYNEQFF

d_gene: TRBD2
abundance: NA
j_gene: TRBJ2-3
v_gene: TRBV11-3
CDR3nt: TGTGCCAGCAGCTTAGGTCAGGGAGGGGATACGCAGTATTTT
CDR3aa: CASSLGQGGDTQYF

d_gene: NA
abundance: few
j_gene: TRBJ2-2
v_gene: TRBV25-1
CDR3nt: TGTGCCAGCAGTGCCAGTTACACCGGGGAGCTGTTTTTT
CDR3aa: CASSASYTGELFF

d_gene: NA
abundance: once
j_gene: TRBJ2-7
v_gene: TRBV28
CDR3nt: TGTGCCAGCAAGCCCTCAATCTTGAACCAACGGTTCTACGAGCAGTACTTC
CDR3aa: CASKPSILNQRFYEQYF

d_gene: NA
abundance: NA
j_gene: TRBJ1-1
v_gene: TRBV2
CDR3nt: TGTGCCAGCATTCGACAAATCACTGAAGCTTTCTTT
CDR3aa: CASIRQITEAFF

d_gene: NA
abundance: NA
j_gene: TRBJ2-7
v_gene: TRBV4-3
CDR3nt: TGCGCCAGCAGCCAAAATCTCCACAGGGCCTACGAGCAGTACTTC
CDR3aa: CASSQNLHRAYEQYF

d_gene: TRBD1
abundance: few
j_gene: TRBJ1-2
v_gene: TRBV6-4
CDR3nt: TGTGCCAGCAGTGTGACAGGGGGAAAAGGCTACACCTTC
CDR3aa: CASSVTGGKGYTF

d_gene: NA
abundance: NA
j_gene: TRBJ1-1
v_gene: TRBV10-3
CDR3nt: TGTGCCACCTCGTCTAATGGTGCCACTGAAGCTTTCTTT
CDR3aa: CATSSNGATEAFF

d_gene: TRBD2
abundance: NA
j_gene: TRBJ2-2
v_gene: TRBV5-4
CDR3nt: TGTGCCAGCAGCCTAACTAGCGGGAGAGGCACCGGGGAGCTGTTTTTT
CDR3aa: CASSLTSGRGTGELFF

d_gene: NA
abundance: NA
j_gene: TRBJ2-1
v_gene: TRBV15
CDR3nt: TGTGCCACCAGCAGAGATAGAGGCGGGACGGACTCCTACAATGAGCAGTTCTTC
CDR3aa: CATSRDRGGTDSYNEQFF

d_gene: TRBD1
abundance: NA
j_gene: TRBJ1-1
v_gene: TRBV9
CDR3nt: TGTGCCAGCAGCGTAGACCTCCTAATTGGGGACAGATACACTGAAGCTTTCTTT
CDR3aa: CASSVDLLIGDRYTEAFF

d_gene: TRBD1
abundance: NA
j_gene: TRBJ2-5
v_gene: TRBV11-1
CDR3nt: TGTGCCAGCAGCTTCGGGACAGTGATGGAAGAGACCCAGTACTTC
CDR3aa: CASSFGTVMEETQYF

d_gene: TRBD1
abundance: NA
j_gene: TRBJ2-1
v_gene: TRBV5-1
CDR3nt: TGCGCCAGCAGCCCAGTCCCTGGACAGGGGGCGTCGAGCAATGAGCAGTTCTTC
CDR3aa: CASSPVPGQGASSNEQFF

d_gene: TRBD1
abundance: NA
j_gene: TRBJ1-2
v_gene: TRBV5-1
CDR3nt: TGCGCCAGCAGAACGGGACAGCTCGTCGGCTACACCTTC
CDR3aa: CASRTGQLVGYTF

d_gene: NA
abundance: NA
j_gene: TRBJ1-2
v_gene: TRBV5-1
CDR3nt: TGCGCCAGCAGCTTGGCCCCAGGGGCGAACTATGGCTACACCTTC
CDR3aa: CASSLAPGANYGYTF

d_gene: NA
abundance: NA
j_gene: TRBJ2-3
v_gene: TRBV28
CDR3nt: TGTGCCAGCAGACGCCAGGGTGCAGATACGCAGTATTTT
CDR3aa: CASRRQGADTQYF

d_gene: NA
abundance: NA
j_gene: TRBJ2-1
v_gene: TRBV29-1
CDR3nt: TGCAGCGTTGAACAGGACTACAATGAGCAGTTCTTC
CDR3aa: CSVEQDYNEQFF

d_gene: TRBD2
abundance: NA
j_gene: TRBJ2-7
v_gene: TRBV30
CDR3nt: TGTGCCTGGAGTGTATGGGGGGGGGACTACGAGCAGTACTTC
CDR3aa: CAWSVWGGDYEQYF

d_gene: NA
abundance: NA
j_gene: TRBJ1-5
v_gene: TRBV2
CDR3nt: TGTGCCAGCAGTGAGTCGGGGGGCAATCAGCCCCAGCATTTT
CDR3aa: CASSESGGNQPQHF

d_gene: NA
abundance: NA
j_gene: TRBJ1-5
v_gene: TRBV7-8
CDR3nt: TGTGCCAGCAGCAAACTTAACCGTTATAGCAATCAGCCCCAGCATTTT
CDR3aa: CASSKLNRYSNQPQHF

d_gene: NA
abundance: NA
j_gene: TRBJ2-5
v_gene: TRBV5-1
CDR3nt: TGCGCCAGCAGCTTGGGCTCAGGGGCGGAGACCCAGTACTTC
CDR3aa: CASSLGSGAETQYF

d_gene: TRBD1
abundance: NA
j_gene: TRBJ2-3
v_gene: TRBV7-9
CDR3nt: TGTGCCAGCGCCCTTCGGGACAGTGAGGATGAGGATACGCAGTATTTT
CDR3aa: CASALRDSEDEDTQYF

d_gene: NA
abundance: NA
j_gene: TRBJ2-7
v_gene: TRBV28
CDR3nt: TGTGCCAGCAGTTTAGAGGATTTGTACGAGCAGTACTTC
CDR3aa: CASSLEDLYEQYF